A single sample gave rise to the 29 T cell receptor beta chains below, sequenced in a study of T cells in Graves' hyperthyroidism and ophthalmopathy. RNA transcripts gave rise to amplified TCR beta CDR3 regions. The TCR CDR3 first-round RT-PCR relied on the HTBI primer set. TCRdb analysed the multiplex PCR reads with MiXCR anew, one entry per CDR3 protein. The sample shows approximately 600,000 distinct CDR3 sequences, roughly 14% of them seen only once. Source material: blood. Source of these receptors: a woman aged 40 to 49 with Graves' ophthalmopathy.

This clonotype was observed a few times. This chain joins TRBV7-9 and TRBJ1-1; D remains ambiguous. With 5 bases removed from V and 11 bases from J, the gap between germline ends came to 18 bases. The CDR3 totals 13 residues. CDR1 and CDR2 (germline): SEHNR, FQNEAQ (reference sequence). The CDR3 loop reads CASSPPDAGRAFF. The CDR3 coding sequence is TGTGCCAGCAGCCCCCCAGATGCGGGTCGGGCTTTCTTT.

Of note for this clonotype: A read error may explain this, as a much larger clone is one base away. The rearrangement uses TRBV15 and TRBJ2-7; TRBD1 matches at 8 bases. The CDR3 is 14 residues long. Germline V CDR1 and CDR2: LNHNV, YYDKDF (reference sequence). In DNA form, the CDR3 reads TGTGTCACCGCCCGACAGGGGAGCTCCTACGAGCAGTGCTTC. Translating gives CVTARQGSSYEQCF.

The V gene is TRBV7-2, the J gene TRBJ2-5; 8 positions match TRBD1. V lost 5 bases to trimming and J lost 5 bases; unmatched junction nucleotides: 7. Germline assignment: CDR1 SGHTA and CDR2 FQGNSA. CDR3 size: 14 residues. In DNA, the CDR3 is TGTGCCAGCAGCCACACGACAGGGGTGGAGACCCAGTACTTC. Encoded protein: CASSHTTGVETQYF.

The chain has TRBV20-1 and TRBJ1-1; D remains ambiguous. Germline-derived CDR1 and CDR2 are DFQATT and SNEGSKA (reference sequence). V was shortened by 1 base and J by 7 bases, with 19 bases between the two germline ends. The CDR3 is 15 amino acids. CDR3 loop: CSARVYWGGGYEAFF. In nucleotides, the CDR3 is TGCAGTGCTAGAGTTTATTGGGGTGGTGGGTATGAAGCTTTCTTT.

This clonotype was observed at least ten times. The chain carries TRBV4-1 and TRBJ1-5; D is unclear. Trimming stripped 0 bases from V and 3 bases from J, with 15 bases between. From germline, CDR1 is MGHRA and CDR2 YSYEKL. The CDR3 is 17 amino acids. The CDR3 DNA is TGCGCCAGCAGCCAAGATCGTCCAGGTGCCTTCAATCAGCCCCAGCATTTT. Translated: CASSQDRPGAFNQPQHF.

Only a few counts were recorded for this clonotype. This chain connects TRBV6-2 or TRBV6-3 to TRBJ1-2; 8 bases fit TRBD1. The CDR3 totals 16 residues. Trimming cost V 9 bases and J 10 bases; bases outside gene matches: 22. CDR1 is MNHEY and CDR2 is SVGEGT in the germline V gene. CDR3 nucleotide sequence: TGTGCCAGTCCGGAGCGCACACAGGGGGTCGGCGAGGACTACACCTTC. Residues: CASPERTQGVGEDYTF.

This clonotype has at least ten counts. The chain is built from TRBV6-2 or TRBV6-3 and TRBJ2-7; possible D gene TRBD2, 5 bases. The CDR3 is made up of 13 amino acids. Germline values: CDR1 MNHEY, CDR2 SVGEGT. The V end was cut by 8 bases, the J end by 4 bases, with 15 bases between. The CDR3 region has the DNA TGTGCCAGCCGAGGGTTCGTGGTATACGAGCAGTACTTC. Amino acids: CASRGFVVYEQYF.

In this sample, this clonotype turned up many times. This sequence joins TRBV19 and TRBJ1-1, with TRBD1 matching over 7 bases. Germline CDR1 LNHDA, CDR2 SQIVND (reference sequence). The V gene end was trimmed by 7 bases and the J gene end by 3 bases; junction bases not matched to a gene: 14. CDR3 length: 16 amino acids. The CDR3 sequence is CASNDRVMWSDTEAFF. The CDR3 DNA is TGTGCCAGTAATGACAGGGTAATGTGGTCCGACACTGAAGCTTTCTTT.

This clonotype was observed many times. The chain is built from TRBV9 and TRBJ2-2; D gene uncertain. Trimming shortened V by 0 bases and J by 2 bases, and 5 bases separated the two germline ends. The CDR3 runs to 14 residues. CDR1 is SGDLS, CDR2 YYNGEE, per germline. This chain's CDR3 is CASSVEFNTGELFF. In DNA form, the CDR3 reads TGTGCCAGCAGCGTAGAATTCAACACCGGGGAGCTGTTTTTT.

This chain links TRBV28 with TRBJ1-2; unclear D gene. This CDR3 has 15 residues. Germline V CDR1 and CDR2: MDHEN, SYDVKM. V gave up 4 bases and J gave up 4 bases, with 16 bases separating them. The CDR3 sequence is CASSSPDGQIYGYTF. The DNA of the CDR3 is TGTGCCAGCAGTTCCCCCGACGGGCAAATCTATGGCTACACCTTC.

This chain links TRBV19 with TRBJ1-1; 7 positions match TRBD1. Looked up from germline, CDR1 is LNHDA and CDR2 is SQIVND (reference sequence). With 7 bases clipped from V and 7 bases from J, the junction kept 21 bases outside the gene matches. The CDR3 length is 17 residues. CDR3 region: CASIKGLHRGGLDEAFF. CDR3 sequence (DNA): TGTGCCAGTATTAAAGGGCTTCACAGGGGAGGTTTGGATGAAGCTTTCTTT.

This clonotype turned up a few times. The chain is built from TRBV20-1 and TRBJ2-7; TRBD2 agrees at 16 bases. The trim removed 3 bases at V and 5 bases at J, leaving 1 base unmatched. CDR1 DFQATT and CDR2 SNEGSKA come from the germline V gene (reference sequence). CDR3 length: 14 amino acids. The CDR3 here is CSARGTSGRDEQYF. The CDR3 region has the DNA TGCAGTGCTAGGGGGACTAGCGGGAGGGACGAGCAGTACTTC.

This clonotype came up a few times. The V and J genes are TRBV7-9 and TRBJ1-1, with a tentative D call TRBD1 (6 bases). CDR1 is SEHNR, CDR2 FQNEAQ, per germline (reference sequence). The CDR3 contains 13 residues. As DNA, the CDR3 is TGTGGTTCGAGGGGGGGGGTGAACACTGAAGCTTTCTTT. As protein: CGSRGGVNTEAFF.

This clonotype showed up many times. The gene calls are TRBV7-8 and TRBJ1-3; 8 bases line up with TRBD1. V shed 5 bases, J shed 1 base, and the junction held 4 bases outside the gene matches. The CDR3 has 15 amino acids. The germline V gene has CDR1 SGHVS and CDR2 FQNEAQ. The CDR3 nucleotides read TGTGCCAGCAGCCTACAGGGGGTATCTGGAAACACCATATATTTT. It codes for CASSLQGVSGNTIYF.

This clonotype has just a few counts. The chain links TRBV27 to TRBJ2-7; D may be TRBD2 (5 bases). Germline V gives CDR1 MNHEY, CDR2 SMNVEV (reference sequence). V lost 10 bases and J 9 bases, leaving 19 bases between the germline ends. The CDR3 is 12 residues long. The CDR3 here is CATKRTRGVQYF. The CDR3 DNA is TGTGCCACCAAGCGGACTCGCGGCGTGCAGTACTTC.

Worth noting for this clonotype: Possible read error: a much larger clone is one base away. The CDR3 is CASSSDLGGELFF. The CDR3 nucleotides are TGCGCCAGCAGCTCGGACCTGGGAGGGGAGCTGTTTTTT. The chain carries TRBV5-1 and TRBJ2-2; D unresolved. Per germline, CDR1 SGHRS and CDR2 YFSETQ. Trimming took 3 bases from V and 8 from J, leaving 11 bases between them. The CDR3 extends over 13 amino acids.

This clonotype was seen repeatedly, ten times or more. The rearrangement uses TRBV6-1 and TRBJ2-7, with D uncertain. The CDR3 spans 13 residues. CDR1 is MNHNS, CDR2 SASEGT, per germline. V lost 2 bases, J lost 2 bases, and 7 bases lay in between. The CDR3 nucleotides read TGTGCCAGCAGTGAACAGGACGCCTACGAGCAGTACTTC. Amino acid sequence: CASSEQDAYEQYF.

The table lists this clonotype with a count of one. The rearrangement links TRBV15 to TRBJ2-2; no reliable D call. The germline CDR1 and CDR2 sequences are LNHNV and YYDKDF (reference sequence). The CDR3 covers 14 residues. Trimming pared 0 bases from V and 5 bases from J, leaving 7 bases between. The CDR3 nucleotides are TGTGCCACCAGCAGAGATCTTCTGACCGGGGAGCTGTTTTTT. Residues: CATSRDLLTGELFF.

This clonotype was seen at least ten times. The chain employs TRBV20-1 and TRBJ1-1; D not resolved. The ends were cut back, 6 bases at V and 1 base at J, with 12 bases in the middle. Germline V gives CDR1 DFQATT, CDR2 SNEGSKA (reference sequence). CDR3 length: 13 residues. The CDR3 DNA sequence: TGCAGTGCCCCCACACATAGGAACACTGAAGCTTTCTTT. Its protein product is CSAPTHRNTEAFF.

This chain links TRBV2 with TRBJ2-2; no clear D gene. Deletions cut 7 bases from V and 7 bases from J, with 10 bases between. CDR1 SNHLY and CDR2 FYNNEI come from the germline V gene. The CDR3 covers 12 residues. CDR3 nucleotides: TGTGCCAGCAAATTTGAGGACGGGGAGCTGTTTTTT. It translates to CASKFEDGELFF.

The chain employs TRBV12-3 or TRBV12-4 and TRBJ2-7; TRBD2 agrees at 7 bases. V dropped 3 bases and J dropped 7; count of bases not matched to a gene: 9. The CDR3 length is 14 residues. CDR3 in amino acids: CASSLITGRGEQYF. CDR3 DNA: TGTGCCAGCAGTTTGATCACGGGGCGGGGGGAGCAGTACTTC.

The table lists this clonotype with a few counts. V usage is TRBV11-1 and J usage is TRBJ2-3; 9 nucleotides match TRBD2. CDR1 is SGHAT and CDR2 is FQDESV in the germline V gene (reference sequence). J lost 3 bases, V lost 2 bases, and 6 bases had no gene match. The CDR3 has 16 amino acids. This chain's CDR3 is CASSLTAGGPTDTQYF. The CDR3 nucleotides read TGTGCCAGCAGCTTAACGGCGGGAGGGCCAACAGATACGCAGTATTTT.

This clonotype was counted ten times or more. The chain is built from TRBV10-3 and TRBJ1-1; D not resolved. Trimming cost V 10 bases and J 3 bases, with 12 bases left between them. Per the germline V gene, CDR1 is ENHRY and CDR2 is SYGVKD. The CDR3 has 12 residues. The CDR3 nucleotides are TGTGCCACCATAGGCGAGGACACTGAAGCTTTCTTT. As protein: CATIGEDTEAFF.

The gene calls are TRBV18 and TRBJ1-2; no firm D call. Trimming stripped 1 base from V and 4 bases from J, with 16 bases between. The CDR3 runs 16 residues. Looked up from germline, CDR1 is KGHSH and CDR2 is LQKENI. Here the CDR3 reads CASSPQSRPPSYGYTF. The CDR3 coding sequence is TGTGCCAGCTCACCACAGTCTCGGCCGCCTAGCTATGGCTACACCTTC.

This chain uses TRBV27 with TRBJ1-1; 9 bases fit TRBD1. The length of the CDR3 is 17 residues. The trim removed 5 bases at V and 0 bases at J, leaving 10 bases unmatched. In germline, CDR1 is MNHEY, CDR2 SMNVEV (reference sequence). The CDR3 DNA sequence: TGTGCCAGCAGTGGTGAAGAACAGGGGGCCTTGAACACTGAAGCTTTCTTT. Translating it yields CASSGEEQGALNTEAFF.

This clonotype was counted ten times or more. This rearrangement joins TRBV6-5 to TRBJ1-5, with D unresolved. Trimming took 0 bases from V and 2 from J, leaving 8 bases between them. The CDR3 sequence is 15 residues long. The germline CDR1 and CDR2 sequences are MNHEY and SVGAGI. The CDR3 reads CASSYSFYGNQPQHF. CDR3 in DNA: TGTGCCAGCAGTTACTCATTCTACGGCAATCAGCCCCAGCATTTT.

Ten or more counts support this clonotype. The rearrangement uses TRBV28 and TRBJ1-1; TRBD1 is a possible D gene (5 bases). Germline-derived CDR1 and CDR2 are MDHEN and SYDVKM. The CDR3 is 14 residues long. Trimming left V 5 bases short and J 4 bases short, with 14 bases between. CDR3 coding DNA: TGTGCCAGCAGTCCGCGGGGGGAGGTCACTGAAGCTTTCTTT. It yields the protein CASSPRGEVTEAFF.

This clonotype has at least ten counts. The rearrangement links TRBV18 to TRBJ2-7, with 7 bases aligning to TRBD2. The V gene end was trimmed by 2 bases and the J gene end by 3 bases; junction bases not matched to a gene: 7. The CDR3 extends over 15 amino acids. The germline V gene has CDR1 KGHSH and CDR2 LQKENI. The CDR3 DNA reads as TGTGCCAGCTCACCAACTAGCGTTTTGTTCTACGAGCAGTACTTC. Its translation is CASSPTSVLFYEQYF. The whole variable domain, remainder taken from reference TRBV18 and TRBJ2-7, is NAGVMQNPRHLVRRRGQEARLRCSPMKGHSHVYWYRQLPEEGLKFMVYLQKENIIDESGMPKERFSAEFPKEGPSILRIQQVVRGDSAAYFCASSPTSVLFYEQYFGPGTRLTVT.

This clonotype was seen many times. CDR3 amino acids: CSAQRRAYEQYF. The DNA of the CDR3 is TGCAGTGCTCAAAGGAGGGCCTACGAGCAGTACTTC. The rearrangement joins TRBV20-1 to TRBJ2-7, with D perhaps matching TRBD2 (6 bases). V was shortened by 5 bases and J by 2 bases, with 10 bases between the two germline ends. This CDR3 has 12 residues. Germline V gene lookup returns CDR1 DFQATT and CDR2 SNEGSKA (reference sequence).